This record covers a single T cell receptor (beta chain). This clone was recorded once. The antigen it binds to is not known. No base qualities exist here, and no much larger clone lies one base off it. This specimen belongs to a study of blood T cell repertoires in COVID-19 (TCRdb year 2020). For the study in its entirety: Samples from collaborators originated in the United States, Italy and Spain and spanned both the acute and convalescent phases of COVID-19. The prospective study material was composed of cDNA or gDNA derived from T cells, B-cell-depleted T cells, or PBMCs. Deeply sampled blood TCRbeta repertoires from subjects exposed to, actively infected with, or recovered from COVID-19 were included in the dataset. The repertoires were released in a freely available public database meant as a resource for research on the immune response to SARS-CoV-2. The samples were drawn from the first 160 participants of the ongoing ImmuneRACE study and from 950 to 1,500 subjects provided by 6 global collaborators. The sample metadata nearly always contained a de-identified subject ID, COVID-19 status, age in years and sex. Where available, HLA class I and class II types were obtained from metadata supplied by the sample provider rather than from assay-based typing. What the authors observed across the whole study: The quantity of clinical and demographic metadata differed by source and by participant and was supplied without curation.

Each collaborating institution followed its own protocols to collect whole blood in K2EDTA tubes. For TCRbeta analysis, collaborators shipped samples in one of three forms: frozen whole blood, isolated PBMCs, or DNA extracted from either of those sample types. V is clipped by 1 base and J by 3 bases, and the sequence between their germline boundaries is 18 bases long. The CDR3 runs 17 amino acids, cysteine and phenylalanine included. Solely the CDR3 DNA is kept, with 51 bases framed from the first base. The germline V gene provides CDR1 MGHRA and CDR2 YSYEKL. The immunoSEQ Assay, a bias-controlled multiplex PCR, was used to amplify TCRbeta CDR3 regions from genomic DNA. In the source study's methods: Within the assay, amplification of reference gene primers was used to estimate how many nucleated cells each sample contained. Sequence reads were collapsed and filtered to measure the absolute abundance of every unique TCRbeta CDR3 rearrangement. For each sample, productive Simpson clonality was calculated as the square root of Simpson's diversity index over productive rearrangements. TCRdb holds this immuneACCESS table with in-frame rearrangements only. Some clones are missing; in checked studies, unresolved V genes explain under half, and the rest has no known cause. The V and J calls and the clone size are those of that table, but D and trimming were determined from the DNA. The sample yields 100,000 to 150,000 clones; about 80% were counted once. The ten largest clones represent about 17% of the sample.

Sequenced material: peripheral blood. The sequence was collected from a woman aged 50 to 65 with acute or convalescent COVID-19. The sequence is built from TRBV4-1 and TRBJ1-1, with TRBD1 perhaps the D gene, on 5 matching bases. The CDR3 protein is CASSQGFRQGLDTEAFF. The nucleotide sequence reads TGCGCCAGCAGCCAAGGATTTAGGCAGGGTTTGGACACTGAAGCTTTCTTT.